The source of this TCR beta chain is a study of CD8 T cells in Susac syndrome. Points from the study as a whole: It was acknowledged by the study that relatively few individuals were included in its TCR sequencing and HLA analysis.

This clonotype appeared once. Its antigen remains unidentified. An amount of RNA that ranged from roughly 0.5 to 1 ug was reverse transcribed with random hexamers. An immunoSEQ multiplex PCR amplified TCR beta CDR3 over 54 Vbeta and 13 Jbeta. TCRdb re-derived calls from the immunoSEQ multiplex PCR reads in MiXCR, one entry per CDR3 protein. Here the sample spans 150,000 to 200,000 distinct CDR3 sequences, approximately 93% being singletons. Sequenced: CD4+ T cells from PBMCs. The source of this sequence is a human donor with multiple sclerosis.

The CDR3 protein is CASSVEDRANYGYTF. The CDR3 DNA reads as TGTGCCAGCTCAGTAGAGGACAGAGCTAACTATGGCTACACCTTC. This chain uses TRBV18 with TRBJ1-2, with a possible D match to TRBD1 (6 bases). The CDR3 runs to 15 residues. Deletions cut 5 bases from V and 0 bases from J, with 13 bases between. Looked up from germline, CDR1 is KGHSH and CDR2 is LQKENI.